This T cell receptor (beta chain) was sequenced during a study of T cells after yellow fever vaccination. Study results and limitations: It was the secondary response that reached its peak faster, day 5 versus 15, but it was weaker. Among primary-vaccination clones, most reappeared after the booster, at roughly 95% for CD4 and 88% for CD8.

TCRdb redid the calling of the 5' RACE reads with MiXCR, one entry per CDR3 protein. The sample lists 400,000 or so distinct CDR3 sequences; over 5% were seen once. Germline V gene data show CDR1 as SEHNR and CDR2 as FQNEAQ (reference sequence). This CDR3 comprises 14 residues. Trimming shortened V by 4 bases and J by 0 bases, and 10 bases separated the two germline ends. Only a few counts were recorded for this clonotype. The antigen is unknown. The input for sequencing was PBMCs, taken 5 days after the yellow fever booster vaccination. V usage is TRBV7-9 and J usage is TRBJ2-7, with D possibly matching TRBD2 (5 bases). This clonotype originated in a man aged 25-45 years who received the YFV17D yellow fever vaccine. As DNA, the CDR3 is TGTGCCAGCAGCTCCCTAGCCTCCTCCTACGAGCAGTACTTC. It is translated as CASSSLASSYEQYF. Complete variable domain (other parts from reference TRBV7-9 and TRBJ2-7): DTGVSQNPRHKITKRGQNVTFRCDPISEHNRLYWYRQTLGQGPEFLTYFQNEAQLEKSRLLSDRFSAERPKGSFSTLEIQRTEQGDSAMYLCASSSLASSYEQYFGPGTRLTVT.